These 27 T cell receptor beta chains were sequenced from one sample in a study of Graves' ophthalmopathy and Graves' hyperthyroidism. RNA transcripts provided the template for amplifying TCR beta CDR3 regions. A first-round RT-PCR used HTBI primers, followed by a second-round multiplex PCR. From the multiplex PCR reads, TCRdb called clonotypes with MiXCR, one entry per CDR3 protein. This table holds about 370,000 distinct CDR3 sequences, approximately 16% found once. Sequencing input: peripheral blood. Source of these receptors: a woman under 30 with Graves' ophthalmopathy.

This clonotype was observed a few times. The chain recombines TRBV6-2 or TRBV6-3 with TRBJ1-2; 12 bases agree with TRBD1. Losses at the gene ends were 5 bases for V and 7 bases for J; bases not matched to a gene: 14. The CDR3 totals 17 residues. Germline V gives CDR1 MNHEY, CDR2 SVGEGT. CDR3 in amino acids: CASSPQPGQGARSGYTF. CDR3 bases: TGTGCCAGCAGTCCGCAACCGGGACAGGGGGCAAGAAGTGGCTACACCTTC.

V usage is TRBV6-5 and J usage is TRBJ2-5; maybe TRBD2 (6 bases). CDR1 and CDR2 (germline): MNHEY, SVGAGI. The length of the CDR3 is 17 residues. V lost 2 bases, J lost 3 bases, and 19 bases lay in between. CDR3 DNA: TGTGCCAGCAGTTACAGGGCGGGGAATATGTTTAAAGAGACCCAGTACTTC. As protein: CASSYRAGNMFKETQYF.

This clonotype has a count of ten or more. DNA for the CDR3: TGTGCCAGCGGAAGGGAATCTAACTATGGCTACACCTTC. It codes for CASGRESNYGYTF. The rearrangement uses TRBV6-2 or TRBV6-3 and TRBJ1-2, with D unclear. The CDR3 has 13 amino acids. CDR1 is MNHEY, CDR2 SVGEGT, per germline. V lost 8 bases and J lost 0, with 10 bases in between.

This clonotype was counted ten times or more. The genes are TRBV7-2 and TRBJ2-7; 8 bases match TRBD2. Looked up from germline, CDR1 is SGHTA and CDR2 is FQGNSA. After removal of 7 bases from V and 5 bases from J, the junction contained 4 bases not matched to a gene. The CDR3 has 12 residues. CDR3 bases: TGTGCCAGCACCGGGGGGGGGGACGAGCAGTACTTC. Protein product: CASTGGGDEQYF.

As DNA, the CDR3 is TGTGCCACCAGTGATTTGGGGGCCCCCTACGAGCAGTACTTC. Translated, it gives CATSDLGAPYEQYF. The chain recombines TRBV24-1 with TRBJ2-7; the D gene is possibly TRBD1 (5 bases). The CDR3 totals 14 residues. Germline V gene data show CDR1 as KGHDR and CDR2 as SFDVKD. V was trimmed by 0 bases and J by 2 bases, leaving 7 bases between them.

The J gene is TRBJ1-1, the V gene TRBV6-1, with 8 bases matching TRBD1. Germline-derived CDR1 and CDR2 are MNHNS and SASEGT. The CDR3 is 12 amino acids. V gave up 8 bases and J gave up 6 bases; unmatched junction bases: 5. CDR3 loop: CASDRGLSEAFF. CDR3 in DNA: TGTGCCAGCGACAGGGGACTTTCTGAAGCTTTCTTT.

There are many counts of this clonotype. The chain employs TRBV11-1 and TRBJ2-5, with D unresolved. The germline V gene encodes CDR1 SGHAT and CDR2 FQDESV (reference sequence). V was trimmed by 5 bases and J by 0 bases, leaving 7 bases between them. The CDR3 consists of 13 residues. The chain's CDR3 is CASSRGHQETQYF. CDR3 DNA sequence: TGTGCCAGCAGCCGAGGACACCAAGAGACCCAGTACTTC.

This clonotype was counted many times. The chain links TRBV29-1 to TRBJ2-5, with D unresolved. Deletions cut 4 bases from V and 5 bases from J, with 5 bases between. CDR1 and CDR2 from the germline V gene are SQVTM and ANQGSEA. CDR3 length: 10 residues. This chain's CDR3 is CSVGVETQYF. The CDR3 nucleotides are TGCAGCGTTGGGGTGGAGACCCAGTACTTC.

Many counts were recorded for this clonotype. The V call is TRBV28, the J call TRBJ2-2; TRBD1 is a possible D gene (5 bases). The CDR3 totals 14 residues. CDR1 is MDHEN, CDR2 SYDVKM, per germline. Between the trimmed V and J ends, which lost 3 bases and 3 bases, there was a span of 8 bases. The CDR3 coding sequence is TGTGCCAGCAGTTTCAGGGAAGACACCGGGGAGCTGTTTTTT. Protein sequence: CASSFREDTGELFF.

This clonotype was detected many times. This sequence joins TRBV18 and TRBJ1-1; D uncertain. The CDR3 has 12 residues. Trimming removed 8 bases from V and 2 bases from J, with 9 bases in between. The V gene's germline CDR1 is KGHSH and CDR2 LQKENI. The CDR3 DNA reads as TGTGCCAGCGAAGGGAGCAACACTGAAGCTTTCTTT. Translating it yields CASEGSNTEAFF.

Only a few counts were recorded for this clonotype. The rearrangement links TRBV21-1 to TRBJ1-5; the table names TRBD1, a call not compared with the DNA. TRBV21-1 is classified as a pseudogene. This CDR3 has 20 amino acids. CDR3 DNA: TGTGCCAGTCCACTAAATGGGGCAGAATGCGGTGCTGGTAGCAATCAGCCCCAGCATTTT. This encodes CASPLNGAECGAGSNQPQHF.

The chain joins TRBV3-1 to TRBJ2-5, with 12 bases that match TRBD2. The CDR3 is 15 amino acids. The ends lost 4 bases at V and 5 bases at J; junction bases unmatched: 5. CDR1 is LGHDT and CDR2 is YNNKEL in the germline V gene (reference sequence). The CDR3 bases are TGTGCCAGCAGCCCATATGGACTAGCGGGGGAGACCCAGTACTTC. This translates into CASSPYGLAGETQYF.

This clonotype was seen at least ten times. The CDR3 sequence: CSASRDRGSYEQYF. CDR3 bases: TGCAGTGCTTCCCGGGACAGGGGTTCTTACGAGCAGTACTTC. This chain joins TRBV20-1 and TRBJ2-7; 10 nucleotides align to TRBD1. Germline CDR1 DFQATT, CDR2 SNEGSKA (reference sequence). The CDR3 has 14 amino acids. V lost 5 bases, J lost 4 bases, and 8 bases stayed unmatched.

Many counts were recorded for this clonotype. The V and J genes are TRBV7-9 and TRBJ2-7; the D is unclear. Between the trimmed V and J ends, which lost 5 bases and 9 bases, there was a span of 14 bases. The CDR3 sequence is 12 residues long. CDR1 is SEHNR, CDR2 FQNEAQ, per germline (reference sequence). The DNA for the CDR3 is TGTGCCAGCAGCGCAGATCCCTTGGCGCAGTACTTC. Protein product: CASSADPLAQYF.

At least ten counts were recorded for this clonotype. V usage is TRBV5-1 and J usage is TRBJ2-2; possible D gene TRBD1, 6 bases. Trimming stripped 6 bases from V and 5 bases from J, with 11 bases between. Germline CDR1 is SGHRS and CDR2 is YFSETQ. This CDR3 spans 13 amino acids. CDR3 sequence (DNA): TGCGCCAGCAATCAGGGGCGGACCGGGGAGCTGTTTTTT. Translating it yields CASNQGRTGELFF.

In this sample, this clonotype turned up once. The CDR3 spells CASSSGQTYQPQHF. The CDR3 nucleotides read TGTGCCAGCAGTTCGGGACAGACGTATCAGCCCCAGCATTTT. The chain couples TRBV6-5 to TRBJ1-5, with 7 bases that match TRBD1. V gave up 4 bases and J gave up 5 bases; unmatched junction bases: 5. The germline V gene has CDR1 MNHEY and CDR2 SVGAGI. The CDR3 contains 14 residues.

This clonotype has a count of ten or more. The gene calls are TRBV27 and TRBJ2-1, with 7 bases identical to TRBD2. Per germline, CDR1 MNHEY and CDR2 SMNVEV (reference sequence). The CDR3 has 16 amino acids. Trimming at V came to 3 bases and at J to 6 bases, leaving 11 bases not matched to a gene. CDR3 sequence reads: CASSFPSEGGGNEQFF. The CDR3 nucleotides read TGTGCCAGCAGTTTCCCGTCCGAAGGCGGGGGCAATGAGCAGTTCTTC.

This clonotype appeared many times. J is TRBJ1-3 and V is TRBV6-1, with no clear D. The CDR3 runs to 16 residues. Trimming left V 2 bases short and J 2 bases short, with 13 bases between. Germline V CDR1 and CDR2: MNHNS, SASEGT. CDR3 sequence (DNA): TGTGCCAGCAGTGAACTGGGGTCGCCTCCTGGAAACACCATATATTTT. This encodes CASSELGSPPGNTIYF.

This clonotype appeared many times. The chain recombines TRBV12-3 or TRBV12-4 with TRBJ1-3; D not resolved. The CDR3 contains 15 residues. V was trimmed by 5 bases and J by 4 bases, leaving 15 bases between them. CDR3 region: CASSARGLDGNTIYF. For the CDR3, the DNA is TGTGCCAGCAGTGCCAGAGGCCTCGACGGAAACACCATATATTTT.

V is TRBV9 and J is TRBJ2-7, with D perhaps assigned TRBD1 or TRBD2 (5 bases each). V lost 4 bases, J lost 6 bases, and 11 bases lay in between. The V gene's germline CDR1 is SGDLS and CDR2 YYNGEE. The CDR3 extends over 12 amino acids. For the CDR3, the DNA is TGTGCCAGCAGCCTACCGGGGACCGAGCAGTACTTC. Translated, it gives CASSLPGTEQYF.

In this sample, this clonotype turned up many times. This chain connects TRBV7-9 to TRBJ1-3; tentative D call: TRBD1 (5 bases). The CDR3 is 15 residues long. Between the trimmed V and J ends, which lost 1 base and 3 bases, there was a span of 10 bases. Germline assignment: CDR1 SEHNR and CDR2 FQNEAQ (reference sequence). This CDR3 is CASSLEGRVGNTIYF. The CDR3 nucleotides read TGTGCCAGCAGCTTAGAGGGGCGAGTTGGAAACACCATATATTTT.

This clonotype occurred many times. It may be a read error: a sequence one base away is much more abundant. V and J are TRBV7-2 and TRBJ2-7; D is undetermined. The CDR3 extends over 12 amino acids. Trimming removed 4 bases from V and 3 bases from J, with 7 bases in between. Germline loops: CDR1 SGHTA, CDR2 FQGNSA. The CDR3 bases are TGTGCCAGCAGCTCCCACAGCTACGAGCAGTACTTC. It specifies CASSSHSYEQYF.

This clonotype was picked up many times. The V and J genes are TRBV7-9 and TRBJ1-1; D unclear. The CDR3 sequence is 14 residues long. Germline V gives CDR1 SEHNR, CDR2 FQNEAQ (reference sequence). V was pared by 4 bases and J by 6 bases, with 15 bases between. CDR3 nucleotide sequence: TGTGCCAGCAGCTCCTCCGGACTAGACGCTGAAGCTTTCTTT. It yields the protein CASSSSGLDAEAFF. The full variable domain, completed using reference TRBV7-9 and TRBJ1-1, is DTGVSQNPRHKITKRGQNVTFRCDPISEHNRLYWYRQTLGQGPEFLTYFQNEAQLEKSRLLSDRFSAERPKGSFSTLEIQRTEQGDSAMYLCASSSSGLDAEAFFGQGTRLTVV.

This clonotype was seen a few times. The J gene is TRBJ2-7, the V gene TRBV9; D not certain. Per germline, CDR1 SGDLS and CDR2 YYNGEE. V gave up 0 bases and J gave up 3 bases, with 10 bases separating them. CDR3 length equals 14 residues. DNA for the CDR3: TGTGCCAGCAGCGTAGCGCCGGCAGGCTACGAGCAGTACTTC. Its translation: CASSVAPAGYEQYF. The variable domain in full, completed from reference TRBV9 and TRBJ2-7, reads DSGVTQTPKHLITATGQRVTLRCSPRSGDLSVYWYQQSLDQGLQFLIQYYNGEERAKGNILERFSAQQFPDLHSELNLSSLELGDSALYFCASSVAPAGYEQYFGPGTRLTVT.

This clonotype was detected a few times. This chain uses TRBV6-2 or TRBV6-3 with TRBJ1-2, with D uncertain. Germline CDR1 and CDR2: MNHEY and SVGEGT. Trimming shortened V by 6 bases and J by 7 bases, and 15 bases separated the two germline ends. The CDR3 extends over 13 amino acids. This CDR3 reads CASSRGRASGYTF. CDR3 DNA: TGTGCCAGCAGCCGCGGACGGGCGTCTGGCTACACCTTC.

This clonotype was counted at least ten times. V usage is TRBV12-3 or TRBV12-4 and J usage is TRBJ2-7; 9 positions agree with TRBD2. V gave up 4 bases and J gave up 3 bases; unmatched junction bases: 4. The CDR3 totals 14 residues. The DNA for the CDR3 is TGTGCCAGCAGTTCGACTAGCGGACTCTACGAGCAGTACTTC. Translation gives CASSSTSGLYEQYF.

This clonotype was observed at least ten times. The chain has TRBV11-2 and TRBJ2-5; a weak D match, TRBD2 (5 bases). Deletions cut 3 bases from V and 0 bases from J, with 14 bases between. This CDR3 has 16 amino acids. In germline, CDR1 is SGHAT, CDR2 FQNNGV. CDR3 DNA: TGTGCCAGCAGCTTGGAACTAGGTCGGTACCAAGAGACCCAGTACTTC. This sequence encodes CASSLELGRYQETQYF.